This TCR beta chain was found in a study of cytomegalovirus exposure and HLA in healthy donors (dated by TCRdb to 2015 to 2018). With regard to the full study: An earlier analysis of 587 of the donors reported about 260 Gb of sequence data and around 120 million unique TCR beta sequences obtained from about 200 million T cells. An early release that covered about 600 HLA-typed donors contained around 300 gigabases of sequencing data and roughly 84 million unique TCR sequences. Among the roughly 400 genotyped donors, about 85% belonged to the genetic ancestry cluster associated with self-reported Caucasian donors. The study aimed to test whether cataloging public T cell receptors could reveal signatures of past pathogen exposure. The study used immunosequencing to profile the T cell repertoires of around 600 subjects and linked those repertoires to cytomegalovirus serostatus. Along with the roughly 670-subject first cohort, a separate validation cohort of 120 different subjects was used. To predict cytomegalovirus infection status, the study brought together high-throughput TCR immunosequencing, statistical association of individual TCRs with disease status, and machine learning. A later analysis re-examined previously published TCR beta repertoires from roughly 650 donors and added high-resolution HLA genotyping to investigate patterns of TCR occurrence. Rather than drawing on any new phenotypic data, the later analysis identified candidate immune exposures from TCR beta sequences and the way those sequences occurred across donors. An earlier analysis of several hundred of the donors applied high-throughput TCR beta sequencing to assess whether each TCR beta V gene segment acted as functional or pseudogenic. Alongside the repertoire data, information on donor age, sex, ethnicity and CMV serostatus was compiled. In a later genetic analysis, genome-wide SNP genotypes for 398 of the 666 donors were used, and that subset was treated as a discovery cohort. All discovery cohort repertoires had been generated on a single sequencing platform. Both class I and class II loci were covered by HLA typing, at four-digit resolution. Typing coverage differed by locus: A, B, C, DRB1 and DQB1 were typed in roughly 620-630 donors, DQA1 in approximately 520, DPA1 in approximately 610, and DPB1 in 400 to 480. Because of strong linkage in the cohort, five DR-DQ haplotypes were treated as single units for association and clustering. Among 300 to 500 genotyped donors of the cohort, an average of roughly 230,000 unique TCR beta nucleotide sequences was sequenced per donor, of which roughly 17% were non-productive.

The library relied on the immunoSEQ multiplex PCR assay. For the multiplex PCR, a mixture combining 60 forward primers for TCR Vbeta segments and 13 reverse primers for TCR Jbeta segments was used. A multiplex PCR assay on genomic DNA amplified the CDR3 region of rearranged TCR beta genes. The Illumina HiSeq System was used to sequence the amplified TCR beta libraries as 87-base-pair reads. Processing in the source paper ran as follows. A later analysis tallied 75 million to 95 million unique TCR beta chains across the 610 or so repertoires, and about 10 million of those chains were shared by two or more donors. To remove PCR and sequencing errors, raw reads were error-corrected and collapsed into unique sequences using a nearest-neighbor algorithm that merged closely related sequences. V, D and J gene segments were assigned by aligning CDR3 sequences to IMGT reference sequences. For a sequence to be retained, a match of at least six nucleotides to both a V gene segment and a J gene segment was required. Rearrangements were classified as productive when the CDR3 lacked stop codons and remained in frame with V and J, and all other rearrangements were classified as non-productive. CDR3 was defined by IMGT convention, running from the second conserved V-encoded cysteine to the conserved J-encoded phenylalanine. The earlier analysis of some 580 of the donors excluded any sequence lacking an unambiguous match to a single V gene segment. In an earlier analysis of approximately 610 of the donors, V segments were called functional above 56.7% productive rearrangements and were called segregating when the between-donor standard deviation exceeded 5%. A statistical classification framework was developed to diagnose cytomegalovirus status using the catalog of TCR beta chain sequences. In a later analysis, V and J genes were assigned by comparing TCR nucleotide sequences against IMGT/GENE-DB human TR gene sequences. In a later analysis, CDR3 sequences and most-parsimonious VDJ recombination scenarios were assigned using the TCRdist pipeline. In a later analysis, each TCR beta chain was defined by its CDR3 amino acid sequence together with its V-gene family, and reads lacking a unique V-gene family were excluded. In a later analysis, several hundred highly shared, low-generation-probability nucleotide sequences were removed to address suspected cross-contamination and a sequencing artifact. For each public chain, a later analysis derived a clonal expansion index from normalized ranks of inferred template counts within each repertoire. In a later analysis, generation probabilities were computed with a VDJ recombination model fitted to out-of-frame rearrangements, and the resulting probabilities were checked against IGoR. A later analysis scored TCR-TCR, TCR-HLA and TCR-CMV co-occurrence with hypergeometric tests, applying a repertoire-size bias correction to TCR pairs. A later analysis estimated false discovery rates by permuting HLA or CMV assignments 20 times. A later analysis grouped co-occurring TCRs with DBSCAN, adding TCRdist sequence similarity when clustering within HLA-allele-positive subsets. Repertoires with fewer than 30,000 or more than 120,000 public chains were left out of co-occurrence clustering, as were about five repertoires with anomalous nucleotide sharing. TCRdb retrieved this table from immuneACCESS and kept in-frame rearrangements only. Not all clones are present; in checked studies, unresolved V genes account for under half, and no reason is known for the remainder. For V, J and clone size, that table is used; D and trimming come from the DNA. The sample has under 150,000 clones on record, roughly 78% of them singletons. Jointly, the top ten make up 3% of the sample.

With regard to this clone: The antigen it recognizes is unknown. Base-call qualities are not available, and no considerably larger clone is one nucleotide away.

The paper's findings and limits, for the study overall: In a later analysis, HLA-associated TCR beta chains showed more clonal expansion and lower generation probabilities than non-associated chains that were equally common. Only TCR beta chains were sequenced in this cohort, and the absence of alpha or paired-chain data limited detectable features. A cluster of highly shared sequence variants was judged likely to be a technical artifact of the sequencing pipeline. A later analysis reported that several top co-occurrence clusters appeared linked to parvovirus B19, influenza, CMV and Epstein-Barr virus. Because counts were too low, 15 to 20 rarely observed V segments, including chromosome 9 orphons, were left out of the earlier analysis of 587 of the donors. When HLA alleles, especially DR and DQ, strongly co-occurred, TCR associations were difficult to assign to individual alleles. A total of 150 to 200 TCR beta chains were listed by the study as associated with cytomegalovirus. Correlated functional status among segregating V segments might reflect linkage disequilibrium, but an unknown experimental factor could not be ruled out. The only immune exposure information available for the cohort was CMV serostatus. In a later analysis, most CMV-associated TCR beta chains were found to appear HLA-restricted, with HLA associations seemingly driven largely by CMV exposure. A further reported finding was that TCR beta sequences accurately predicted the HLA-A and HLA-B alleles for most subjects in the first cohort. A later analysis associated about 16,000 TCR beta sequences with specific HLA alleles at a false discovery rate of 0.05. A later genetic analysis associated a missense DCLRE1C variant with V-gene and J-gene trimming of TCR beta chains, and an independent cohort replicated the association. Across donors, most TCR sequences were observed very rarely, whereas some public TCRs were present in many individuals. Because some donors lacked HLA typing at each locus, the association tests relied only on the typed subset. Roughly uniform sequencing depth across donors was assumed in presence/absence analyses, although this assumption may not hold. In both the original and validation cohorts, the classifier was reported to diagnose cytomegalovirus status with high specificity and sensitivity. Compared with the approximately 670-donor mean, donors in an Asian-associated ancestry cluster had fewer N-insertions in productive TCRs, according to a later genetic analysis. In vitro tests confirmed that a few of the cytomegalovirus-associated TCR beta chains recognize cytomegalovirus antigens. Some IMGT-functional V segments, including TRBV6-2 and TRBV6-3, could not be distinguished by the 87-base-pair reads and were therefore excluded. In an earlier analysis of over 550 of the donors, most TCR beta V segments were observed in productive rearrangements about 87% or about 30% of the time, broadly matching IMGT annotations. The authors suggested that the approach could potentially be extended to other disease states and immunological phenotypes. According to a later analysis, TCR association rates differed among HLA loci, with DRB1 alleles showing the most associated TCRs and HLA-C alleles showing the fewest.

The cohort was made up of 500 to 850 healthy bone marrow donors. At the time of sampling, every cohort member was nominally healthy, though immune exposures that went unrecorded were likely present. The donor tested CMV seropositive and was one of the 289 seropositive cohort members. Each donor provided a peripheral blood sample, and peripheral blood mononuclear cells were used for TCR beta sequencing. The Qiagen DNeasy Blood Extraction Kit was used to extract genomic DNA from the blood cell samples. At the junction V is shortened by 2 bases and J by 10 bases, with 17 bases in between. CDR1 and CDR2 are drawn from the germline V gene: SGHVS, FNYEAQ. From the cysteine through the phenylalanine, the CDR3 covers 15 amino acids. The kept DNA is CDR3 alone, 45 bases in frame from the first base.

Sequencing was performed on PBMCs. The clonotype was recovered from a man aged 35 to 55 in good health and CMV-seropositive. The chain joins TRBV7-6 to TRBJ1-4, and perhaps TRBD1 as D gene, on 6 matching bases. The CDR3 amino acid sequence is: CASSLSPTGGGKLFF. The bases read TGTGCCAGCAGCTTAAGCCCGACAGGCGGCGGAAAACTGTTTTTT.